The 19 T cell receptor beta chains below come from one sample, sequenced in a study of regulatory T cells in long-lasting Graves disease. Documented time point: newly diagnosed GD, antithyroid drugs for less than 3 months. The TCR library was made from RNA that had been extracted from PBMCs in TRIzol. According to the study, TCR beta libraries were built with iRepertoire HTBI primers and CDR3-region Arm-PCR. TCRdb fed the multiplex PCR reads into MiXCR, producing one record per CDR3 protein. The profile shows over 200,000 distinct CDR3 sequences, around 18% of them singletons. This sample also appeared in a second study, on T cells in Graves' hyperthyroidism and ophthalmopathy.

Sequences were derived from peripheral blood mononuclear cells (PBMCs), sampled at new diagnosis, from a patient treated with antithyroid drugs. The receptors shown here come from a woman younger than 45 with Graves disease.

The chain recombines TRBV19 with TRBJ1-2; D remains unclear. V lost 1 base to trimming and J lost 2 bases, with 5 bases between them. Germline values: CDR1 LNHDA, CDR2 SQIVND (reference sequence). The CDR3 covers 13 residues. The CDR3 spells CASSIGGNYGYTF. The CDR3 DNA is TGTGCCAGTAGTATAGGAGGGAACTATGGCTACACCTTC.

J is TRBJ2-5 and V is TRBV24-1; tentative D call: TRBD2 (6 bases). Per the germline V gene, CDR1 is KGHDR and CDR2 is SFDVKD. This CDR3 has 13 residues. The V end lost 4 bases, the J end lost 4 bases, and 9 bases lay between the germline ends. The CDR3 DNA is TGTGCCACCAGTGAGGCCGGGAGAGAGACCCAGTACTTC. It translates to CATSEAGRETQYF.

This clonotype was found a few times. This may stem from a read error, because a much larger clone lies one nucleotide away. V gene TRBV6-1 combines with J gene TRBJ1-3; TRBD1 might be the D (5 bases). The germline V gene has CDR1 MNHNS and CDR2 SASEGT. CDR3 length: 13 residues. V gave up 4 bases and J gave up 2 bases, with 6 bases separating them. The CDR3 here is CASSGTPGNTIYF. As DNA, the CDR3 is TGTGCCAGCAGTGGGACACCTGGAAACACCATATATTTT.

The chain carries TRBV2 and TRBJ2-2, with TRBD2 identical over 14 bases. The CDR3 loop spans 16 amino acids. Trimming took 6 bases from V and 0 from J; bases not matched to a gene: 0. The germline gives CDR1 SNHLY, CDR2 FYNNEI. This CDR3 reads CASRGLAGANTGELFF. CDR3 nucleotide sequence: TGTGCCAGCAGGGGACTAGCGGGAGCGAACACCGGGGAGCTGTTTTTT.

This clonotype has more than one count but fewer than ten. A single base separates this from a much larger clone, so it may be a read error. The rearrangement joins TRBV2 to TRBJ1-5; 9 bases fit TRBD1. The CDR3 contains 13 residues. The V and J ends lost 11 bases and 4 bases, in that order; junction bases with no gene match: 6. Germline V gene data show CDR1 as SNHLY and CDR2 as FYNNEI. The CDR3 nucleotides are TGTGCCGGCATCGGACAGGGGAATCAGCCCCAGCATTTT. This codes for CAGIGQGNQPQHF.

This clonotype was seen ten or more times. This chain connects TRBV24-1 to TRBJ2-3, with 7 bases lining up with TRBD2. Germline CDR1 is KGHDR and CDR2 is SFDVKD. Losses at the gene ends were 3 bases for V and 3 bases for J; bases not matched to a gene: 5. The CDR3 is 15 residues long. CDR3 protein: CATSDTSVATDTQYF. As DNA, the CDR3 is TGTGCCACCAGTGATACTAGCGTCGCAACAGATACGCAGTATTTT.

The V call is TRBV3-1, the J call TRBJ2-1, with D possibly TRBD1 on 5 matching bases. CDR3 length: 12 residues. V lost 3 bases, J lost 6 bases, and 6 bases lay in between. The V gene's germline CDR1 is LGHDT and CDR2 YNNKEL (reference sequence). The CDR3 loop is CASSHRVNEQFF. The CDR3 nucleotides read TGTGCCAGCAGCCACAGGGTCAATGAGCAGTTCTTC.

This clonotype was seen ten or more times. The chain joins TRBV5-1 to TRBJ1-2, with D possibly TRBD1 on 5 matching bases. Trimming removed 4 bases from V and 3 bases from J, with 19 bases in between. Germline-derived CDR1 and CDR2 are SGHRS and YFSETQ. The CDR3 loop spans 16 amino acids. The CDR3 DNA follows: TGCGCCAGCAGCGAAGGACACCCTTTGGGGTACTATGGCTACACCTTC. This codes for CASSEGHPLGYYGYTF. Full variable domain (rest looked up from reference TRBV5-1 and TRBJ1-2): KAGVTQTPRYLIKTRGQQVTLSCSPISGHRSVSWYQQTPGQGLQFLFEYFSETQRNKGNFPGRFSGRQFSNSRSEMNVSTLELGDSALYLCASSEGHPLGYYGYTFGSGTRLTVV.

The table lists this clonotype with many counts. V gene TRBV28 combines with J gene TRBJ1-1; D possibly corresponds to TRBD1 (5 bases). Looked up from germline, CDR1 is MDHEN and CDR2 is SYDVKM. The CDR3 runs 15 residues. V shed 5 bases and J shed 4 bases, with 17 bases lying between them. The CDR3 protein is CASSPQRRDSTEAFF. The CDR3 nucleotides are TGTGCCAGCAGTCCCCAAAGGCGGGACTCCACTGAAGCTTTCTTT.

This clonotype was detected many times. This chain connects TRBV5-1 to TRBJ1-2, with TRBD1 identical over 7 bases. The CDR3 sequence is 13 residues long. CDR1 is SGHRS, CDR2 YFSETQ, per germline. The V and J ends lost 6 bases and 5 bases, in that order; junction bases with no gene match: 7. The CDR3 sequence is CASIGAGGYGYTF. The DNA for the CDR3 is TGCGCCAGCATTGGAGCAGGGGGATATGGCTACACCTTC.

The CDR3 region has the DNA TGTGCCAGCAGCGTTCAGGGGGATCAGCCCCAGCATTTT. This codes for CASSVQGDQPQHF. The V call is TRBV7-9, the J call TRBJ1-5, with 7 bases that match TRBD1. Germline CDR1 and CDR2: SEHNR and FQNEAQ (reference sequence). Trimming cost V 5 bases and J 5 bases; bases outside gene matches: 3. The CDR3 is 13 residues long.

This clonotype was detected many times. This sequence joins TRBV12-3 or TRBV12-4 and TRBJ2-5, with TRBD2 matching over 8 bases. With 3 bases clipped from V and 2 bases from J, the junction kept 2 bases outside the gene matches. The CDR3 is made up of 14 amino acids. CDR3 protein: CASSFSGGQETQYF. CDR3 nucleotide sequence: TGTGCCAGCAGTTTCAGCGGGGGACAAGAGACCCAGTACTTC.

This clonotype was counted a few times. V usage is TRBV19 and J usage is TRBJ1-1, with 7 positions matching TRBD1. Germline V gene sequence: CDR1 LNHDA, CDR2 SQIVND (reference sequence). This CDR3 region has 14 residues. Trimming cost V 7 bases and J 4 bases; bases outside gene matches: 9. CDR3 nucleotide sequence: TGTGCCAGTACTCCGGACAGGTCGGTCACTGAAGCTTTCTTT. Translating gives CASTPDRSVTEAFF.

This clonotype was found many times. V and J are TRBV29-1 and TRBJ1-2; maybe TRBD1 (5 bases). CDR1 and CDR2 (germline): SQVTM, ANQGSEA. There are 13 residues in the CDR3. Trimming left V 6 bases short and J 4 bases short, with 15 bases between. CDR3 nucleotides: TGCAGCGTAGATACCGGGAGGGGCTATGGCTACACCTTC. It is translated as CSVDTGRGYGYTF. Supplemented by reference TRBV29-1 and TRBJ1-2, the full variable domain reads SAVISQKPSRDICQRGTSLTIQCQVDSQVTMMFWYRQQPGQSLTLIATANQGSEATYESGFVIDKFPISRPNLTFSTLTVSNMSPEDSSIYLCSVDTGRGYGYTFGSGTRLTVV.

Notes on this clonotype: A much larger clone lies a single base off, so this may be a read error. This chain joins TRBV29-1 and TRBJ1-3; TRBD1 is a possible D gene (5 bases). Germline-derived CDR1 and CDR2 are SQVTM and ANQGSEA. This CDR3 spans 12 amino acids. In DNA form, the CDR3 reads TGCAGCATTGACGGGGGAGGAAACACCATATATTTT. It translates to CSIDGGGNTIYF.

This clonotype was seen many times. The junction and the germline gene differ at one end; a read error may be behind it. The chain employs TRBV5-1 and TRBJ1-1, with D unresolved. CDR3 size: 13 residues. Germline lookup yields CDR1 SGHRS and CDR2 YFSETQ. The CDR3 DNA reads as TGTGCCAGCAGCTTGGATGCTCCCACTGAAGCTTTCTTT. Amino acids: CASSLDAPTEAFF.

This clonotype was observed many times. The chain employs TRBV11-2 and TRBJ2-7; possible D gene TRBD1, 6 bases. The CDR3 extends over 15 amino acids. Germline-derived CDR1 and CDR2 are SGHAT and FQNNGV. Trimming left V 2 bases short and J 3 bases short, with 14 bases between. CDR3 region: CASSLWGGGYYEQYF. The CDR3, as DNA: TGTGCCAGCAGCTTATGGGGTGGGGGCTACTACGAGCAGTACTTC.

This clonotype was seen repeatedly, ten times or more. J is TRBJ2-7 and V is TRBV20-1, with 9 bases fitting TRBD2. Germline CDR1 DFQATT, CDR2 SNEGSKA (reference sequence). The CDR3 extends over 15 amino acids. V lost 3 bases to trimming and J lost 7 bases; unmatched junction nucleotides: 13. In nucleotides, the CDR3 is TGCAGTGCTAGCCCAGGGGGGCTTAGCGGGGGAGAGCAGTACTTC. It translates to CSASPGGLSGGEQYF.

As concerns this clonotype: A much larger clonotype is one base distant, so this may be a read error. The V gene is TRBV7-3, the J gene TRBJ2-3, with D possibly matching TRBD1 (6 bases). Germline V gene sequence: CDR1 SGHTA, CDR2 FQGTGA. The CDR3 covers 13 residues. CDR3 amino acids: CASSLLGGDAQYF. CDR3 sequence (DNA): TGTGCCAGCAGCCTCCTAGGGGGAGATGCGCAGTATTTT.